This is a list of T cell receptor beta chains from one sample in a study of cytomegalovirus exposure and HLA in healthy donors. Profiling relied on immunoSEQ multiplex PCR, and the TCRdb table lists in-frame clones only, not all of them. The top ten hold 1.2% of the sample, which has hundreds of thousands of clones, approximately 86% seen once. Specimen: PBMCs. The receptors here all came from a woman under 40 in good health and CMV-seropositive. Each CDR3 is given with its conserved first and last residue. The D gene is left open where the match is weak. Size tells how often a clone was seen (once, few, many) or the class of an expanded clone, and some rows leave it out.

j_call clone_size v_call d_call cdr3_aa cdr3_nt
TRBJ2-7 NA TRBV6-5 NA CASNPSRGPYEQYF TGTGCCAGCAATCCCAGCAGGGGACCCTACGAGCAGTACTTC
TRBJ2-2 few TRBV2 NA CASNLKLATGELFF TGTGCCAGCAACCTCAAACTAGCTACCGGGGAGCTGTTTTTT
TRBJ2-5 NA TRBV27 NA CASSLSEGATQYF TGTGCCAGCAGTTTATCGGAGGGGGCGACCCAGTACTTC
TRBJ2-4 NA TRBV29-1 NA CSVGFRGSPSLAKNIQYF TGCAGCGTTGGGTTTCGGGGGTCCCCGTCCTTAGCCAAAAACATTCAGTACTTC
TRBJ2-7 few TRBV10-3 TRBD2 CAITGTSGRYEQYF TGTGCCATCACGGGGACTAGCGGGAGGTACGAGCAGTACTTC
TRBJ1-2 NA TRBV4-1 TRBD1 CASSQGPGTTGGARYGYTF TGCGCCAGCAGCCAAGGTCCGGGTACGACAGGGGGGGCTCGGTATGGCTACACCTTC
TRBJ2-3 NA TRBV5-1 NA CASSLARRSTDTQYF TGCGCCAGCAGCTTGGCACGCAGGAGCACAGATACGCAGTATTTT
TRBJ2-7 NA TRBV11-2 TRBD1 CASSLESGQYEQYF TGTGCCAGCAGCTTAGAATCGGGACAGTACGAGCAGTACTTC
TRBJ2-7 NA TRBV27 TRBD2 CASSLLGVAGVDEQYF TGTGCCAGCAGTCTCCTGGGGGTAGCGGGAGTCGACGAGCAGTACTTC
TRBJ2-5 few TRBV25-1 NA CASSEYQGRYQETQYF TGTGCCAGCAGTGAATACCAAGGCAGGTACCAAGAGACCCAGTACTTC
TRBJ2-1 few TRBV7-9 NA CASSGSVHEQFF TGTGCCAGCAGCGGCAGTGTCCATGAGCAGTTCTTC
TRBJ1-5 NA TRBV30 TRBD1 CAWSPLRQGVGQPQHF TGTGCCTGGAGTCCCCTGAGACAGGGCGTCGGGCAGCCCCAGCATTTT
TRBJ1-2 few TRBV7-9 NA CASSSRGDGYTF TGTGCCAGCAGCTCCCGCGGGGATGGCTACACCTTC
TRBJ1-5 NA TRBV19 NA CASSSLGASNQPQHF TGTGCCAGTAGTTCGTTGGGGGCGAGCAATCAGCCCCAGCATTTT
TRBJ1-2 NA TRBV5-4 NA CASSLDTGRRGYTF TGTGCCAGCAGCTTGGATACAGGGCGTCGTGGCTACACCTTC
TRBJ1-4 once TRBV12-5 TRBD1 CATQGADEKLFF TGTGCTACTCAGGGGGCTGATGAAAAACTGTTTTTT
TRBJ1-5 NA TRBV27 TRBD1 CASSFGQGGQPQHF TGTGCCAGCAGTTTTGGACAGGGAGGTCAGCCCCAGCATTTT
TRBJ1-2 NA TRBV10-3 NA CAISGTGDYGYTF TGTGCCATCAGTGGGACCGGGGATTATGGCTACACCTTC
TRBJ1-2 NA TRBV5-1 NA CASSLEGGYGYTF TGCGCCAGCAGCTTGGAGGGGGGGTATGGCTACACCTTC
TRBJ1-2 once TRBV5-8 NA CASIPPETGYTF TGTGCCAGCATCCCCCCGGAGACGGGCTACACCTTC
TRBJ2-5 NA TRBV5-1 NA CASSPREGGETQYF TGCGCCAGCAGCCCACGGGAAGGGGGAGAGACCCAGTACTTC
TRBJ2-5 NA TRBV27 NA CASSFSVTETQYF TGTGCCAGCAGTTTCAGCGTGACAGAGACCCAGTACTTC
TRBJ2-1 NA TRBV6-1 TRBD2 CASSALGLAGPYNEQFF TGTGCCAGCAGTGCACTGGGACTAGCGGGGCCCTACAATGAGCAGTTCTTC
TRBJ2-1 NA TRBV2 NA CASSGTFYNEQFF TGTGCCAGCAGTGGGACTTTTTACAATGAGCAGTTCTTC
TRBJ2-4 NA TRBV10-3 TRBD2 CAISESGGELAKNIQYF TGTGCCATCAGTGAGTCGGGGGGGGAGCTGGCCAAAAACATTCAGTACTTC
TRBJ2-1 once TRBV11-3 NA CASSLDVGEGEEQFF TGTGCCAGCAGCTTAGATGTAGGGGAGGGGGAGGAGCAGTTCTTC
TRBJ2-5 NA TRBV30 NA CAWSAERETQYF TGTGCCTGGAGTGCAGAACGAGAGACCCAGTACTTC
TRBJ1-5 NA TRBV19 NA CASVMGGPRSNQPQHF TGTGCCAGTGTCATGGGAGGGCCCAGAAGCAATCAGCCCCAGCATTTT
TRBJ2-7 NA TRBV10-2 NA CASGPRVSYEQYF TGCGCCAGCGGACCCAGGGTATCCTACGAGCAGTACTTC
TRBJ1-2 NA TRBV5-1 NA CASSVTENYGYTF TGCGCCAGCAGCGTAACAGAGAACTATGGCTACACCTTC
TRBJ2-7 NA TRBV14 TRBD2 CASSQGTSGSDEQYF TGTGCCAGCAGCCAAGGGACTAGCGGGAGCGACGAGCAGTACTTC
TRBJ2-5 NA TRBV9 NA CASDYHSFLETQYF TGTGCCAGCGACTACCACAGCTTCCTCGAGACCCAGTACTTC
TRBJ1-4 NA TRBV5-1 NA CASSSARAPNEKLFF TGCGCCAGCAGTTCGGCCAGGGCCCCTAATGAAAAACTGTTTTTT
TRBJ1-4 NA TRBV7-9 NA CASSLSATNEKLFF TGTGCCAGCAGCTTAAGCGCAACTAATGAAAAACTGTTTTTT
TRBJ1-2 NA TRBV30 NA CAWSDPGQGPRGGYTF TGTGCCTGGAGTGATCCGGGACAAGGGCCCCGAGGCGGCTACACCTTC
TRBJ1-3 NA TRBV30 NA CAWSLIDRLRNTIYF TGTGCCTGGAGTCTGATTGACAGATTGAGGAACACCATATATTTT
TRBJ1-5 NA TRBV7-9 TRBD1 CASSSAPTGAINQPQHF TGTGCCAGCAGCTCAGCACCAACAGGGGCTATCAATCAGCCCCAGCATTTT
TRBJ2-1 NA TRBV2 TRBD1 CASSSGQGIYNEQFF TGTGCCAGCAGCTCGGGACAGGGGATCTACAATGAGCAGTTCTTC
TRBJ1-1 few TRBV27 TRBD1 CASSPDRVRTTEAFF TGTGCCAGCAGTCCAGACAGGGTAAGGACCACTGAAGCTTTCTTT
TRBJ2-1 NA TRBV5-1 NA CASRDEVIYYNEQFF TGCGCCAGCCGAGATGAAGTGATTTACTACAATGAGCAGTTCTTC
TRBJ2-3 once TRBV6-1 TRBD2 CASSEVAGGGSTDTQYF TGTGCCAGCAGTGAAGTTGCGGGAGGGGGGAGCACAGATACGCAGTATTTT
TRBJ2-7 NA TRBV10-1 TRBD2 CASSASGRGEQYF TGCGCCAGCAGTGCTAGCGGGAGGGGCGAGCAGTACTTC
TRBJ2-7 NA TRBV27 TRBD1 CASSLGTAYEQYF TGTGCCAGCAGTTTAGGGACAGCCTACGAGCAGTACTTC
TRBJ2-7 NA TRBV15 TRBD1 CATSGSSGQGRLGEQYF TGTGCCACCAGCGGATCTTCGGGACAGGGAAGGTTAGGCGAGCAGTACTTC
TRBJ2-7 few TRBV5-6 TRBD2 CASSPRLAGGPNEQYF TGTGCCAGCAGCCCCAGACTAGCGGGAGGGCCCAACGAGCAGTACTTC